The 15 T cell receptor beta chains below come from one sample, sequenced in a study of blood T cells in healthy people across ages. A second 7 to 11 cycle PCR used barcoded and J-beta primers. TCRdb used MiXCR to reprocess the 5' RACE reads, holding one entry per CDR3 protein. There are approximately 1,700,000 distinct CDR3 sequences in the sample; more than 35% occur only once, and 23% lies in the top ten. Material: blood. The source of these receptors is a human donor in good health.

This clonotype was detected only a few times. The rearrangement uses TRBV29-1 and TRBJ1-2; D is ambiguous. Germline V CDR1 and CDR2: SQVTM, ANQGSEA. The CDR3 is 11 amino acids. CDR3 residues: CTLGQNYGYTF. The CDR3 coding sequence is TGCACCCTAGGGCAGAACTATGGCTACACCTTC.

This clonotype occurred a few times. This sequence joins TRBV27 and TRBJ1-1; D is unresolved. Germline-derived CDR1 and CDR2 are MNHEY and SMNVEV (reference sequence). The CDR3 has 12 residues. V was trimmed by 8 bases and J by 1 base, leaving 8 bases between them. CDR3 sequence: CASRWRNTEAFF. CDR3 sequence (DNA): TGTGCCAGCCGGTGGAGGAACACTGAAGCTTTCTTT.

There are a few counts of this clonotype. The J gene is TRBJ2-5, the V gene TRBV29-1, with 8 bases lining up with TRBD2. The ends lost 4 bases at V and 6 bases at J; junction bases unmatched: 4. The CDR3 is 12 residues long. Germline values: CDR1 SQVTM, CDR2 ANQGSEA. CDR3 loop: CSVVSGGKTQYF. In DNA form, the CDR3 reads TGCAGCGTTGTCTCGGGGGGGAAGACCCAGTACTTC.

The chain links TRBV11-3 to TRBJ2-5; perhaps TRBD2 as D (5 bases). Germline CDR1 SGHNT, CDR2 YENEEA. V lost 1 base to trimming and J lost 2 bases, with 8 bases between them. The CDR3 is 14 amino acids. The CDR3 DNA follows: TGTGCCAGCAGCTTAGGGGAGCCACAAGAGACCCAGTACTTC. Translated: CASSLGEPQETQYF.

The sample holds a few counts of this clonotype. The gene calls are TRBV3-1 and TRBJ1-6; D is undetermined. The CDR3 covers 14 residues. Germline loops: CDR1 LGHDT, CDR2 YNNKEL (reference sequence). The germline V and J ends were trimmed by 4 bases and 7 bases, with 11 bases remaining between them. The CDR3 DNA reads TGTGCCAGCAGCCTCGAGGTCGGCAATTCACCCCTCCACTTT. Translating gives CASSLEVGNSPLHF.

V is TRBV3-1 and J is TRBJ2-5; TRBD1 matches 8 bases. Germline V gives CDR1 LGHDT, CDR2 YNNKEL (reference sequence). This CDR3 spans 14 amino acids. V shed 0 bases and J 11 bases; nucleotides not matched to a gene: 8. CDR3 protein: CASSQEDREREQYF. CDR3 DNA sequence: TGTGCCAGCAGCCAAGAGGACAGGGAGAGGGAGCAGTACTTC.

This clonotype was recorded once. CDR3 coding DNA: TGCAGTGCTAGGATCCCGGGACTTGATAAAGAGACCCAGTACTTC. This codes for CSARIPGLDKETQYF. The gene calls are TRBV20-1 and TRBJ2-5; D perhaps matches TRBD2 (6 bases). The CDR3 is 15 amino acids. V dropped 3 bases and J dropped 3 bases, with 17 bases sitting between them. Germline-derived CDR1 and CDR2 are DFQATT and SNEGSKA (reference sequence).

CDR3 region: CASSESGTVYEQYF. CDR3 DNA: TGTGCCAGCAGTGAGAGCGGGACAGTCTACGAGCAGTACTTC. J is TRBJ2-4 and V is TRBV2; D possibly matches TRBD1 or TRBD2 (7 bases each). The end of the DNA is better explained by TRBJ2-7, so the J call may be wrong. The CDR3 sequence is 14 residues long. The germline CDR1 and CDR2 sequences are SNHLY and FYNNEI.

CDR3 region: CASNLGGPSNQPQHF. The CDR3 coding sequence is TGTGCCAGCAACCTAGGGGGACCCAGCAATCAGCCCCAGCATTTT. The rearrangement joins TRBV12-3 or TRBV12-4 to TRBJ1-5; a possible D gene is TRBD1 (6 bases). Trimming left V 7 bases short and J 1 base short, with 14 bases between. The length of the CDR3 is 15 residues.

CDR3 sequence (DNA): TGCAGTGTGGGAGTGAGGCAGCCCCAGCATTTT. It translates to CSVGVRQPQHF. The chain carries TRBV20-1 and TRBJ1-5; the D is unclear. From germline, CDR1 is DFQATT and CDR2 SNEGSKA (reference sequence). Trimming took 7 bases from V and 7 from J, leaving 11 bases between them. The CDR3 runs to 11 residues.

The CDR3 sequence is CSASSGGLSTDTQYF. In DNA form, the CDR3 reads TGCAGTGCCAGTAGCGGGGGGCTAAGCACAGATACGCAGTATTTT. The chain recombines TRBV20-1 with TRBJ2-3, with TRBD2 matching 10 bases. CDR3 length: 15 residues. Germline V lookup: CDR1 DFQATT, CDR2 SNEGSKA (reference sequence). J gave up 0 bases and V 6 bases, and 6 bases lay outside the gene matches.

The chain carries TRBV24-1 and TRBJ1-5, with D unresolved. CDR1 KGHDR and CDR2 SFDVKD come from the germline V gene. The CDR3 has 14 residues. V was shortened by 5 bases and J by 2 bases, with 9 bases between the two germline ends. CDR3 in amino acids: CATSVGEGNQPQHF. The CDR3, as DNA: TGTGCCACCAGTGTTGGGGAAGGCAATCAGCCCCAGCATTTT.

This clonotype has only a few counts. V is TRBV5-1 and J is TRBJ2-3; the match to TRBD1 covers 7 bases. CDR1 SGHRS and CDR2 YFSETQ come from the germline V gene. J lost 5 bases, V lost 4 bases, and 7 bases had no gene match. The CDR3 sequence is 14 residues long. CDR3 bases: TGCGCCAGCAGCCCTGGGACAGCTTTAGATACGCAGTATTTT. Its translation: CASSPGTALDTQYF. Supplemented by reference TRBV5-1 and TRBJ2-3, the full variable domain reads KAGVTQTPRYLIKTRGQQVTLSCSPISGHRSVSWYQQTPGQGLQFLFEYFSETQRNKGNFPGRFSGRQFSNSRSEMNVSTLELGDSALYLCASSPGTALDTQYFGPGTRLTVL.

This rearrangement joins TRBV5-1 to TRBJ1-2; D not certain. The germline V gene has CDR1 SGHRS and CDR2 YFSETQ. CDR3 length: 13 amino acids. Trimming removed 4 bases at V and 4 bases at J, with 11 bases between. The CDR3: CASSGEFLYGYTF. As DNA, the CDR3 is TGCGCCAGCAGCGGGGAGTTTCTCTATGGCTACACCTTC.

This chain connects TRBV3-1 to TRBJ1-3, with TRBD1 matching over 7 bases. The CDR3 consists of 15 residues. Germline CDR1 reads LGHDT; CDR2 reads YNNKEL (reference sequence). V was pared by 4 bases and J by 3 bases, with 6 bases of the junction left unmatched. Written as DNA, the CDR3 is TGTGCCAGCAGCCCCGGGGACAGCCTTGGAAACACCATATATTTT. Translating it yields CASSPGDSLGNTIYF.